This is a list of T cell receptor beta chains from one sample in a study of CD8 T cells in Susac syndrome. Each CDR3 protein is one row after TCRdb ran MiXCR on the immunoSEQ multiplex PCR reads. The sample holds roughly 100,000 distinct CDR3 sequences, around 94% seen once. Sequenced input: CD4+ T cells from PBMCs. The receptors were gathered from a human donor with Susac syndrome. CDR3s leave out the opening cysteine and the closing phenylalanine or tryptophan. The order of the fields is J gene, V gene, CDR3 protein.

>TRBJ1-1|TRBV6-4
ASSEARNTEAF
>TRBJ1-1|TRBV7-9
ASSLAKGINTEAF
>TRBJ1-2|TRBV28
ATIRNSFYGYT
>TRBJ2-5|TRBV7-2
ASSLEGSSGGQKTQY
>TRBJ1-6|TRBV20-1
SASEPTGRAYNSPLH
>TRBJ1-3|TRBV4-3
ASSQDGDSGNTIY
>.|TRBV14
ASSRVRDRDYEQY
>TRBJ2-3|TRBV29-1
TLSEAGGVGDTQY
>TRBJ2-3|TRBV30
AWGRGIGTDTQY
>TRBJ1-2|TRBV12-3/TRBV12-4
ASSVGEDYGYT
>TRBJ2-3|TRBV20-1
SARADLYTDAQY
>TRBJ2-7|TRBV6-5
ASRRGQAYEQY
>TRBJ2-6|TRBV7-2
ASSSSGGTGANVLT
>TRBJ2-5|TRBV20-1
SARQVLQETQY
>TRBJ1-2|TRBV20-1
SALEDSLTGYT
>TRBJ1-2|TRBV9
ASSPGQGSYGYT
>TRBJ2-2|TRBV20-1
SARGPIGELF
>TRBJ2-3|TRBV30
APDPQY
>TRBJ2-5|TRBV9
ASSVLGTSGETQY
>TRBJ2-6|TRBV25-1
ASSQISTGDLSGANVLT
>TRBJ2-7|TRBV20-1
SARDRTSEIYEQY
>TRBJ2-7|TRBV6-6
ASSKFGGSYEQY
>TRBJ2-1|TRBV11-2
ASSLSGQPYNEQF
>TRBJ1-1|TRBV11-3
ASSSGEGTEAF
>TRBJ1-1|TRBV20-1
SARLTGWDTEAF
>TRBJ2-3|TRBV28
ATLLRSTDTQY
>TRBJ2-7|TRBV3-1
ASSPGLANPYEQY
>TRBJ2-3|TRBV29-1
SGDRATDTQY
>TRBJ2-7|TRBV5-1
ASSLVVTGEQY
>TRBJ2-6|TRBV20-1
SEGRVSGANVLT
>TRBJ1-6|TRBV30
AWREGYSPLH
>TRBJ2-5|TRBV21-1
ASLRGPQY